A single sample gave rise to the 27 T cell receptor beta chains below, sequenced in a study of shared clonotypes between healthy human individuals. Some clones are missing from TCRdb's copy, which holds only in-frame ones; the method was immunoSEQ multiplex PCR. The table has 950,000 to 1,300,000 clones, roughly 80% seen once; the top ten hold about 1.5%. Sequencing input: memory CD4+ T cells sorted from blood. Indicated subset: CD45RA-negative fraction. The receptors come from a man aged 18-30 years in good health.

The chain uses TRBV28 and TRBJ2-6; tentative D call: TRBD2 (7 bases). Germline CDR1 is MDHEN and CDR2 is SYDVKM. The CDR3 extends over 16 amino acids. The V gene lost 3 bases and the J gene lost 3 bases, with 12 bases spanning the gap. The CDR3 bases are TGTGCCAGCAGTTTGGGGGGGGCTTATGGGGCCAACGTCCTGACTTTC. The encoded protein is CASSLGGAYGANVLTF.

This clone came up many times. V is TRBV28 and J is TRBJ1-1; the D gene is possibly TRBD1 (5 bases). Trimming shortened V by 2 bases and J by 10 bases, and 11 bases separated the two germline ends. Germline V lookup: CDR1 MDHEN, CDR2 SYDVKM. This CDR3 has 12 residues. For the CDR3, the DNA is TGTGCCAGCAGTTTAAATCACAGGACAGCTTTCTTT. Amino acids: CASSLNHRTAFF.

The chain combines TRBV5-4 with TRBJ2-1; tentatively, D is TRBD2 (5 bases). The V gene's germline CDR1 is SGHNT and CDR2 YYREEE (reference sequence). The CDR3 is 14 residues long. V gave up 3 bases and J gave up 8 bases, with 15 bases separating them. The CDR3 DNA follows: TGTGCCAGCAGCTCCGACCCTAGCAGCGATGAGCAGTTCTTC. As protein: CASSSDPSSDEQFF.

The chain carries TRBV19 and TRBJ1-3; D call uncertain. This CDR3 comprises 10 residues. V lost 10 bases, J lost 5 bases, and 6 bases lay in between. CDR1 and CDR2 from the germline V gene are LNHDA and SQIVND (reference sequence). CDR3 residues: CATQRNTIYF. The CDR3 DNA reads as TGTGCCACGCAGAGAAACACCATATATTTT.

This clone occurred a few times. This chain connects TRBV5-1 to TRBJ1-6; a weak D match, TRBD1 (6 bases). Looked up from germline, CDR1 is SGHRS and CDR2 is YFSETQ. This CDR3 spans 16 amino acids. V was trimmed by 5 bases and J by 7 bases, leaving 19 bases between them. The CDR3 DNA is TGCGCCAGCAGTCCCGTTCCGGGGGCAGGGAATTCACCCCTCCACTTT. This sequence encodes CASSPVPGAGNSPLHF.

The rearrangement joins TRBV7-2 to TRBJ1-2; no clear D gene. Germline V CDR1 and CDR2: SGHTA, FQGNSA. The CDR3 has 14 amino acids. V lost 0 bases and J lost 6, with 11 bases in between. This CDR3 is CASSLAGREDGYTF. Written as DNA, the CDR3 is TGTGCCAGCAGCTTAGCGGGCAGAGAGGATGGCTACACCTTC.

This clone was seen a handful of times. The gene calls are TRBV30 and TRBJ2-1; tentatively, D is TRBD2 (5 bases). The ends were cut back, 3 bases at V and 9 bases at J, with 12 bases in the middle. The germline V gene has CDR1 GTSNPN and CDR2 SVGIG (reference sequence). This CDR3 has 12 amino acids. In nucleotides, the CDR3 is TGTGCCTGGAGACCTCTAGCTTCTGAGCAGTTCTTC. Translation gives CAWRPLASEQFF.

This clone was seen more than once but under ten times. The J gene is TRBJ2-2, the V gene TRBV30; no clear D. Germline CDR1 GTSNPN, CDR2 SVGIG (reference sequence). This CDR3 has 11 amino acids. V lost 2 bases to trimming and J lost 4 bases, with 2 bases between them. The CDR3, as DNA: TGTGCCTGGAGTAGCACCGGGGAGCTGTTTTTT. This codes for CAWSSTGELFF.

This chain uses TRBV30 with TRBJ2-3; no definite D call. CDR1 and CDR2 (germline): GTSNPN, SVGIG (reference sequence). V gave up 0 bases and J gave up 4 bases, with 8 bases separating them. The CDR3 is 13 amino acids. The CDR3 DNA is TGTGCCTGGAGTGTAAACGCGGCAGATACGCAGTATTTT. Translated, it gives CAWSVNAADTQYF.

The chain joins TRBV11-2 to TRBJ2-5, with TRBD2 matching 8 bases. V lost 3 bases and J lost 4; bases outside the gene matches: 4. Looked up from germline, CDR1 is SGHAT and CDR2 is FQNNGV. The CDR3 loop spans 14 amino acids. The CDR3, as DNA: TGTGCCAGCAGCTTTTGGCGGGGGGCAGAGACCCAGTACTTC. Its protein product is CASSFWRGAETQYF.

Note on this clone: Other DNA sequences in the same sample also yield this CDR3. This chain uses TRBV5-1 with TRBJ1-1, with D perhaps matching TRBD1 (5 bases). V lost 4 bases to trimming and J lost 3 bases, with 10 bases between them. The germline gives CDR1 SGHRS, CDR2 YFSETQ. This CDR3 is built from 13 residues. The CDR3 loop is CASSRDGYTEAFF. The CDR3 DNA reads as TGCGCCAGCAGCCGGGACGGCTACACTGAAGCTTTCTTT.

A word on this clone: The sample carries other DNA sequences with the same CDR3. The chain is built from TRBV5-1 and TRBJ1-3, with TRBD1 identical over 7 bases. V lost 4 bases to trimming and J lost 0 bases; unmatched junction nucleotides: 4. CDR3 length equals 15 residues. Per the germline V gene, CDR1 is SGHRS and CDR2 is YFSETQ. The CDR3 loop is CASSLTGSSGNTIYF. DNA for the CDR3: TGCGCCAGCAGCCTGACAGGGAGCTCTGGAAACACCATATATTTT.

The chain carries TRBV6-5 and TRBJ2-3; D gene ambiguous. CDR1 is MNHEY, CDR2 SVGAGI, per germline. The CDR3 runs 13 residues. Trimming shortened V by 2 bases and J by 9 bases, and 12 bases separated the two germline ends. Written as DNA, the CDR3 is TGTGCCAGCAGTTACGTGTTAGGCGACACGCAGTATTTT. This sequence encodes CASSYVLGDTQYF.

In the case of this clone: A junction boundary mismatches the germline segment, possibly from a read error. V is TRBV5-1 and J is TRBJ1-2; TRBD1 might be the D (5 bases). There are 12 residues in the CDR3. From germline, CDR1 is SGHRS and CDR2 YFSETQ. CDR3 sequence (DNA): TGTGCCAGCAGCTTCGGGGCGGGAGGCTACACCTTC. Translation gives CASSFGAGGYTF.

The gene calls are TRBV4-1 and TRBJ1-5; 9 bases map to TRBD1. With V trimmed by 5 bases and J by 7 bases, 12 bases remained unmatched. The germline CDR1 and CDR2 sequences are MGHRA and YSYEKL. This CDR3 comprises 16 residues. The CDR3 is CASSGKGQGMEQPQHF. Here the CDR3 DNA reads TGCGCCAGCAGCGGGAAAGGACAGGGGATGGAGCAGCCCCAGCATTTT.

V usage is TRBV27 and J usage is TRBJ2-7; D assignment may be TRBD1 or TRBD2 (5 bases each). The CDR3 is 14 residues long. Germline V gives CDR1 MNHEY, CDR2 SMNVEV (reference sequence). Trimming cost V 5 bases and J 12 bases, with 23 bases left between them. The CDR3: CASSLQGPQALRYF. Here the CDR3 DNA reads TGTGCCAGCAGTCTCCAGGGACCGCAGGCACTACGGTACTTC.

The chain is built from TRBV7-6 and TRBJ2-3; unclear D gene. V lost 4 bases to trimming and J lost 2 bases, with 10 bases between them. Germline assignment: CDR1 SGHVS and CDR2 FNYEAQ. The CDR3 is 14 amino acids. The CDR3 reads CASSSQRPTDTQYF. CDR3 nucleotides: TGTGCCAGCAGCTCCCAGAGACCCACAGATACGCAGTATTTT.

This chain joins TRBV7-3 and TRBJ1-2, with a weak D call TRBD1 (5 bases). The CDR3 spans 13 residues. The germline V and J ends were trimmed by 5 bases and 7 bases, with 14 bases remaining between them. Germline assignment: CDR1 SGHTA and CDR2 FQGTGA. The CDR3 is CASSLGEGTGYTF. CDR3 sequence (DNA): TGTGCCAGCAGCCTCGGGGAGGGGACTGGCTACACCTTC. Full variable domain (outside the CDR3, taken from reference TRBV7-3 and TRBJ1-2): GAGVSQTPSNKVTEKGKYVELRCDPISGHTALYWYRQSLGQGPEFLIYFQGTGAADDSGLPNDRFFAVRPEGSVSTLKIQRTERGDSAVYLCASSLGEGTGYTFGSGTRLTVV.

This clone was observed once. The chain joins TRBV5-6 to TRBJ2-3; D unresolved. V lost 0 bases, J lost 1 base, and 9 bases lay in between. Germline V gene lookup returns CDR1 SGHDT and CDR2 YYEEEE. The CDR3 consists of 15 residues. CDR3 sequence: CASSLDRKGTDTQYF. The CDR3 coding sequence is TGTGCCAGCAGCTTGGACAGAAAAGGCACAGATACGCAGTATTTT.

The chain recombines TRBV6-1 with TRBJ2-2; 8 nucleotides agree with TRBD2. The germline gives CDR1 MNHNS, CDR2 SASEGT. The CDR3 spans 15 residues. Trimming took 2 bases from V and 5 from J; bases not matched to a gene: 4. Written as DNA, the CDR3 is TGTGCCAGCAGTGAAACGGGCGGGGGGACCGGGGAGCTGTTTTTT. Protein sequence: CASSETGGGTGELFF.

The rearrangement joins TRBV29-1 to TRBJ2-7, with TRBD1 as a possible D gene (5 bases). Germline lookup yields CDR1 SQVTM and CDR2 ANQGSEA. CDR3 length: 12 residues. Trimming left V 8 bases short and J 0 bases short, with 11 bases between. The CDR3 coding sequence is TGCAGCCCTGGGGCTAGCTCCTACGAGCAGTACTTC. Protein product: CSPGASSYEQYF.

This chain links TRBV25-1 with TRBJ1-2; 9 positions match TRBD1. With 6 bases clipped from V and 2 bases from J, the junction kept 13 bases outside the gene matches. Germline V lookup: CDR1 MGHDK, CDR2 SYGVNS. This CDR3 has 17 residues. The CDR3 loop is CASRKSGTGMINYGYTF. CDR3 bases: TGTGCCAGCAGAAAATCCGGGACAGGGATGATAAACTATGGCTACACCTTC.

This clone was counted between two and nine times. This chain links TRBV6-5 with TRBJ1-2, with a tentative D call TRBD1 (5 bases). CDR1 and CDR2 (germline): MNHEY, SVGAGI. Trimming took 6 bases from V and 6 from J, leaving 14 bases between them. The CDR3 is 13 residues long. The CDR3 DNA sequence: TGTGCCAGCAGCCCCGACAGAAGGCATGGCTACACCTTC. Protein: CASSPDRRHGYTF.

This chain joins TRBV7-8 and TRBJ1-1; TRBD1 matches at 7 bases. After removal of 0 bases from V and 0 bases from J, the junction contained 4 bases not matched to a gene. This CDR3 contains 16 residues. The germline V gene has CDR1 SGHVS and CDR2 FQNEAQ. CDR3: CASSLAPQGVNTEAFF. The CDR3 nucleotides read TGTGCCAGCAGCTTAGCTCCTCAGGGGGTGAACACTGAAGCTTTCTTT.

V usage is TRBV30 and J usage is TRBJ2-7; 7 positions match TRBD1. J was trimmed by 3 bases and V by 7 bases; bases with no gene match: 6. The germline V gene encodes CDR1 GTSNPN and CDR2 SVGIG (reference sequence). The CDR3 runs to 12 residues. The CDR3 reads CAFDRDGYEQYF. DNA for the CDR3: TGTGCCTTTGACAGGGACGGCTACGAGCAGTACTTC.

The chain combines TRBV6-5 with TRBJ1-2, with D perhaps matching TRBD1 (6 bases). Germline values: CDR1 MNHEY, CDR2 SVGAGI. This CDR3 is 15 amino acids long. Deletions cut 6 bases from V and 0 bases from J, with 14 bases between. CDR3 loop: CASREFRGTNYGYTF. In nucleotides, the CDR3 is TGTGCCAGCAGGGAGTTCAGGGGCACTAACTATGGCTACACCTTC.

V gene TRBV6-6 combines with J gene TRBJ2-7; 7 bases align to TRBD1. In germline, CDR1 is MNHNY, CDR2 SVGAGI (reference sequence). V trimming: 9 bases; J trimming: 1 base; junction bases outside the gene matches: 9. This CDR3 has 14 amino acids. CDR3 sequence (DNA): TGTGCCAGTCTGGGGGACAGCGCTTCCTACGAGCAGTACTTC. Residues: CASLGDSASYEQYF.